This T cell receptor beta chain was captured in a study of PD-1 blockade in classical Hodgkin lymphoma. Study findings and constraints: According to reports, newly diagnosed patients had lower baseline TCR diversity than healthy donors, and relapsed/refractory patients had lower baseline TCR diversity still. CD4+ TCR diversity climbed significantly by C4D1, unlike CD8+ TCR diversity. Those achieving complete response showed baseline diversity like newly diagnosed patients.

Each and every patient relapsed after autologous stem cell transplantation, and patients got differing brentuximab vedotin exposure. Classification of best responses gave complete response, partial response or progressive disease. Clones were sequenced by immunoSEQ multiplex PCR, and TCRdb holds only the in-frame ones, with some missing. Here the sample spans roughly 140,000 clones, less than 80% being singletons. V dropped 5 bases and J dropped 3 bases, with 14 bases sitting between them. The germline CDR1 and CDR2 sequences are SGHVS and FQNEAQ. CDR3 length equals 15 residues. As regards this clone: Its antigen is not known.

This receptor was identified in a human donor with classical Hodgkin lymphoma. Sequences were derived from peripheral blood mononuclear cells (PBMCs), sampled before the second cycle of nivolumab. The rearrangement links TRBV7-8 to TRBJ2-1, with D hard to call. CDR3 nucleotide sequence: TGTGCCAGCAGCATAGGCCTCGGACGCTACAATGAGCAGTTCTTC. This encodes CASSIGLGRYNEQFF. The whole variable domain, remainder taken from reference TRBV7-8 and TRBJ2-1, is GAGVSQSPRYKVAKRGQDVALRCDPISGHVSLFWYQQALGQGPEFLTYFQNEAQLDKSGLPSDRFFAERPEGSVSTLKIQRTQQEDSAVYLCASSIGLGRYNEQFFGPGTRLTVL.